This T cell receptor beta chain was obtained from a study of T-cell reconstitution after alpha-beta-depleted transplantation in children. This CDR3 region has 14 residues. Germline CDR1 SGHTA, CDR2 FQGNSA. V was clipped by 5 bases and J by 4 bases; unmatched bases: 3. Construction of the TCRbeta library involved unique molecular identifiers. TCRdb used MiXCR to reprocess the PCR reads, holding one entry per CDR3 protein. The sample holds approximately 210,000 distinct CDR3 sequences, roughly 15% seen once. This clonotype occurred many times. The input for sequencing was PBMCs from the stem cell graft donor, taken from the stem cell graft. The chain carries TRBV7-2 and TRBJ1-5; TRBD1 aligns across 9 bases. The TCR comes from a human donor who donated a stem cell graft to a child with acute lymphoblastic leukemia. CDR3 sequence reads: CASSPGTGNQPQHF. The CDR3 nucleotides read TGTGCCAGCAGCCCGGGGACAGGGAATCAGCCCCAGCATTTT.